The clone carrying this TCR beta chain has more than one count but fewer than ten. This record comes from a study of identical twins. Germline CDR1 and CDR2: ENHRY and SYGVKD. The V gene lost 2 bases and the J gene lost 5 bases, with 12 bases spanning the gap. This CDR3 is 14 amino acids long. Healthy Caucasians, and only they, were the donors. TCRdb fed the 5' RACE reads into MiXCR, producing one record per CDR3 protein. The sample has approximately 500,000 distinct CDR3 sequences; roughly 15% are singletons. This sample also belongs to another study, concerning yellow fever vaccine responses in identical twins. From that paper: Twins' vaccine T cell responses reportedly seemed partly convergent and partly personalized.

Sequencing was done on a sample of CD4+ T cells sorted from blood. The source of this sequence is a woman between 18 and 29 years old in good health. The J gene is TRBJ2-5, the V gene TRBV10-3; maybe TRBD2 (5 bases). CDR3 nucleotide sequence: TGTGCCATCAGTGAGGGAGTAGCGCCGGAGACCCAGTACTTC. It translates to CAISEGVAPETQYF.